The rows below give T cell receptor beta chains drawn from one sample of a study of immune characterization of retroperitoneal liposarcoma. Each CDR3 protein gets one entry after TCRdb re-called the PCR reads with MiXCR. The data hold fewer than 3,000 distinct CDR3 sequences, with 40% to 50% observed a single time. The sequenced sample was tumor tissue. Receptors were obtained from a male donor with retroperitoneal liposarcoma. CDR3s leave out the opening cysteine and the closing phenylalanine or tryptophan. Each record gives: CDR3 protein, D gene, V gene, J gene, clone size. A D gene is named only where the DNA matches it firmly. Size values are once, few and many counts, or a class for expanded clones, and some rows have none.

CDR3 protein: ASSPDRGMGETQY
D gene: TRBD1
V gene: TRBV7-6
J gene: NA
clone size: NA

CDR3 protein: ASGREVRETQY
D gene: TRBD2
V gene: TRBV6-5
J gene: TRBJ2-5
clone size: NA

CDR3 protein: ASSLVPGQSYNEQF
D gene: TRBD1
V gene: TRBV6-1
J gene: TRBJ2-1
clone size: NA

CDR3 protein: ASNLAGSYEQY
D gene: TRBD2
V gene: TRBV6-6
J gene: TRBJ2-7
clone size: NA

CDR3 protein: ASTLDREDTGELF
D gene: TRBD1
V gene: TRBV12-3/TRBV12-4
J gene: TRBJ2-2
clone size: NA

CDR3 protein: ASSLGDRGSQEQY
D gene: TRBD1
V gene: TRBV28
J gene: NA
clone size: NA

CDR3 protein: ASSEEAGGHETQY
D gene: NA
V gene: TRBV6-1
J gene: NA
clone size: NA

CDR3 protein: ASSLEAGVGTDTQY
D gene: TRBD2
V gene: TRBV11-3
J gene: TRBJ2-3
clone size: NA

CDR3 protein: ASSWGSSYNEQF
D gene: NA
V gene: TRBV27
J gene: TRBJ2-1
clone size: few

CDR3 protein: ASSPRGITDTQY
D gene: TRBD1
V gene: TRBV7-2
J gene: TRBJ2-3
clone size: NA

CDR3 protein: ASSFSSGRDETQY
D gene: NA
V gene: TRBV27
J gene: TRBJ2-5
clone size: NA

CDR3 protein: ARRRNTEAF
D gene: NA
V gene: TRBV10-1
J gene: TRBJ1-1
clone size: NA

CDR3 protein: ASSELGGTQY
D gene: NA
V gene: TRBV6-1
J gene: TRBJ2-3
clone size: few

CDR3 protein: ASSFRAGAETQY
D gene: NA
V gene: TRBV11-2
J gene: TRBJ2-5
clone size: medium-sized

CDR3 protein: ASSEQGHNEQF
D gene: NA
V gene: TRBV6-1
J gene: TRBJ2-1
clone size: once

CDR3 protein: ASSSDEKLF
D gene: NA
V gene: TRBV11-3
J gene: TRBJ1-4
clone size: NA

CDR3 protein: ASSDWEGLRDGNEQF
D gene: TRBD2
V gene: TRBV6-1
J gene: TRBJ2-1
clone size: few

CDR3 protein: ASSPGASGIWETQY
D gene: TRBD2
V gene: TRBV11-3
J gene: NA
clone size: NA

CDR3 protein: ASGDRGNTQY
D gene: TRBD1
V gene: TRBV6-1
J gene: TRBJ2-3
clone size: NA

CDR3 protein: ASSKLAGSYEQF
D gene: TRBD2
V gene: TRBV6-6
J gene: TRBJ2-1
clone size: NA

CDR3 protein: ASSDGLAGRSYEQY
D gene: TRBD2
V gene: TRBV6-1
J gene: TRBJ2-7
clone size: few

CDR3 protein: ASSFNSYNEQF
D gene: NA
V gene: TRBV7-2
J gene: TRBJ2-1
clone size: large

CDR3 protein: ASSEVERLDEQF
D gene: NA
V gene: TRBV6-1
J gene: TRBJ2-1
clone size: few

CDR3 protein: ASSLLQGNEQF
D gene: NA
V gene: TRBV11-2
J gene: TRBJ2-1
clone size: NA

CDR3 protein: ASSEMGLLGNEQF
D gene: TRBD2
V gene: TRBV6-1
J gene: TRBJ2-1
clone size: NA

CDR3 protein: ASSYPGTSGGPNQETQY
D gene: TRBD2
V gene: TRBV6-6
J gene: TRBJ2-5
clone size: NA

CDR3 protein: ASSQGGTDTQY
D gene: NA
V gene: TRBV6-1
J gene: TRBJ2-3
clone size: NA

CDR3 protein: ASSEPSGISNQPQH
D gene: NA
V gene: TRBV6-1
J gene: TRBJ1-5
clone size: medium-sized

CDR3 protein: ASSQTKGGSAQY
D gene: NA
V gene: TRBV6-6
J gene: TRBJ2-3
clone size: NA

CDR3 protein: ASRRDGAGPRAGELF
D gene: NA
V gene: TRBV7-6
J gene: TRBJ2-2
clone size: NA

CDR3 protein: ASRAGTSYYNEQF
D gene: TRBD2
V gene: TRBV12-3/TRBV12-4
J gene: TRBJ2-1
clone size: NA

CDR3 protein: ASSGLDSSYNEQF
D gene: NA
V gene: TRBV10-2
J gene: TRBJ2-1
clone size: NA

CDR3 protein: ASSTGVYTEAF
D gene: NA
V gene: TRBV6-1
J gene: TRBJ1-1
clone size: few

CDR3 protein: ASSLGGKPYNEQF
D gene: NA
V gene: TRBV12-3/TRBV12-4
J gene: TRBJ2-1
clone size: NA

CDR3 protein: ASSQPGGPYEQY
D gene: NA
V gene: TRBV7-8
J gene: NA
clone size: NA

CDR3 protein: ASSPPEFAGTPPLGEQF
D gene: NA
V gene: TRBV18
J gene: TRBJ2-1
clone size: once

CDR3 protein: ASSSGQGQETQY
D gene: TRBD1
V gene: TRBV6-1
J gene: TRBJ2-5
clone size: medium-sized

CDR3 protein: ASSEALTPGVLPYGYT
D gene: NA
V gene: TRBV6-1
J gene: TRBJ1-2
clone size: few

CDR3 protein: ASSQADRGFRETQY
D gene: TRBD1
V gene: TRBV3-1
J gene: TRBJ2-5
clone size: NA

CDR3 protein: ASRRGRVVETQY
D gene: TRBD2
V gene: TRBV27
J gene: TRBJ2-5
clone size: few

CDR3 protein: TSSVSAETTLGAF
D gene: NA
V gene: TRBV10-2
J gene: TRBJ1-1
clone size: medium-sized

CDR3 protein: ASSLERWNEQF
D gene: NA
V gene: TRBV11-2
J gene: TRBJ2-1
clone size: NA

CDR3 protein: ASSYRGGLTDTQY
D gene: NA
V gene: TRBV6-6
J gene: TRBJ2-3
clone size: medium-sized

CDR3 protein: ASSDLAQTYNEQY
D gene: NA
V gene: TRBV27
J gene: NA
clone size: NA

CDR3 protein: ASRYRGPRNEQF
D gene: TRBD1
V gene: TRBV6-8
J gene: TRBJ2-1
clone size: NA

CDR3 protein: ASSPSSGSSYEQF
D gene: TRBD2
V gene: TRBV27
J gene: TRBJ2-1
clone size: few

CDR3 protein: ASSLATGAGELF
D gene: TRBD1
V gene: TRBV12-3/TRBV12-4
J gene: TRBJ2-2
clone size: large

CDR3 protein: ASSHTYEQY
D gene: NA
V gene: TRBV6-6
J gene: NA
clone size: NA

CDR3 protein: ASSLGGGRQETQY
D gene: NA
V gene: TRBV27
J gene: TRBJ2-5
clone size: NA

CDR3 protein: ASSGLADRTDTQY
D gene: TRBD2
V gene: TRBV6-8
J gene: TRBJ2-3
clone size: NA

CDR3 protein: ASSLVAGAIYNEQF
D gene: TRBD2
V gene: TRBV27
J gene: TRBJ2-1
clone size: few

CDR3 protein: ASSPTDRNTGELF
D gene: NA
V gene: TRBV4-1
J gene: TRBJ2-2
clone size: NA

CDR3 protein: ASSEVAGGRNEQF
D gene: TRBD2
V gene: TRBV6-1
J gene: TRBJ2-1
clone size: NA

CDR3 protein: ASSEPGTGGNEQF
D gene: TRBD1
V gene: TRBV25-1
J gene: TRBJ2-1
clone size: NA

CDR3 protein: ASSPQDRNIANTGELF
D gene: TRBD1
V gene: TRBV12-3/TRBV12-4
J gene: TRBJ2-2
clone size: NA